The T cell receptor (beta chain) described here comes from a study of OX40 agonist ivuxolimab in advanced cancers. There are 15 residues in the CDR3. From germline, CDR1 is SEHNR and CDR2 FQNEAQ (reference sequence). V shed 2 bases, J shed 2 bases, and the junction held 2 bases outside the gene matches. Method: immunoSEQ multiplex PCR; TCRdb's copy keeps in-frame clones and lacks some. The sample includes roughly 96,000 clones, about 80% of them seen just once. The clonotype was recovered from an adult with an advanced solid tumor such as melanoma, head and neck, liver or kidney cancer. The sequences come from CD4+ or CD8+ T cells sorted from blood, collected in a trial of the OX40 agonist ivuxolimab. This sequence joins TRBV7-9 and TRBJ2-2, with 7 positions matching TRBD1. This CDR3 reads CASSLYRGNTGELFF. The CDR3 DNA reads TGTGCCAGCAGCTTATACAGGGGTAACACCGGGGAGCTGTTTTTT.